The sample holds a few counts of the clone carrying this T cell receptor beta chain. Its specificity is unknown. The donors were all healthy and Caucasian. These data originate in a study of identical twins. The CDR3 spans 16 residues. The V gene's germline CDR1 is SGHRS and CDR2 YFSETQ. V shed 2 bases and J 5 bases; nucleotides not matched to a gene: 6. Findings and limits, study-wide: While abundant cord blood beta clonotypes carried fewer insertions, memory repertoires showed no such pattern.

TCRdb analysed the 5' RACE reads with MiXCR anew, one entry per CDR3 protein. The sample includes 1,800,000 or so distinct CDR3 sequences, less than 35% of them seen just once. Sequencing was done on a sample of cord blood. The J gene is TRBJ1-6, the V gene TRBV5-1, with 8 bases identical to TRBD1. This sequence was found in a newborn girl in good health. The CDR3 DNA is TGCGCCAGCAGCTTCTCAGGGGGCCGCAATAATTCACCCCTCCACTTT. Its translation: CASSFSGGRNNSPLHF.